This T cell receptor (beta chain) was sequenced in a study of breast tumors, draining lymph nodes, adjacent tissues. The trim removed 0 bases at V and 7 bases at J, leaving 6 bases unmatched. This CDR3 is built from 14 residues. The germline CDR1 and CDR2 sequences are DFQATT and SNEGSKA (reference sequence). TCRdb itself ran the multiplex PCR reads through MiXCR, one entry per CDR3 protein. This table has approximately 130,000 distinct CDR3 sequences, around 21% appearing once. The lymph nodes were axillary draining lymph nodes from breast cancer patients. In its sample, this clonotype was seen many times. Its target is not known. Overall study findings and caveats: Tumor TCR diversity was below lymph nodes but above nontumor tissue.

The sample taken for sequencing was axillary lymph node tissue. This clonotype was sampled from a female donor with breast cancer. Some clones in this sample may be carry-over from other donors' samples. The gene calls are TRBV20-1 and TRBJ2-1, with 7 nucleotides matching TRBD2. The CDR3 sequence is CSARERGKWNEQFF. The DNA for the CDR3 is TGCAGTGCTAGAGAGCGGGGGAAATGGAATGAGCAGTTCTTC.